The table lists the clone carrying this T cell receptor beta chain with many counts. Its target is unknown. The data were taken from a study of CD8+CD57+ T cells in acquired aplastic anemia. Using genomic DNA as the template, TCR beta VDJ and CDR3 profiling was carried out. Each CDR3 protein is one row after TCRdb ran MiXCR on the reads. The sample yields about 470,000 distinct CDR3 sequences, 25% to 40% seen once. The patients chosen for sequencing had shown expansion of CD8+CD57+ cells (detected by flow cytometry). Severe acquired aplastic anemia was the diagnosis recorded for all patients. Whole-study results and caveats: Statistical testing detected no significant gap in CD8+ Simpson's diversity between patients and controls. Some 29 shared CD8+ CDR3s appeared highly expressed within patients' immunodominant clones.

The receptor's source is a human donor with aplastic anemia. Specimen: sorted CD4+, CD8+, or CD8+CD57+ T cells (not recorded which) from PBMCs.

This chain's CDR3 is CSARDDHEQYF. DNA for the CDR3: TGCAGTGCTAGAGATGACCACGAGCAGTACTTC. The chain has TRBV20-1 and TRBJ2-7; D unresolved. The CDR3 length is 11 residues. Germline V lookup: CDR1 DFQATT, CDR2 SNEGSKA (reference sequence). Trimming took 0 bases from V and 5 from J, leaving 5 bases between them.